What follows is one TCR beta chain and its context. This entry comes from a study of immune characterization of retroperitoneal liposarcoma. TCRdb passed the PCR reads through MiXCR, listing each CDR3 protein once. The sample lists approximately 9,300 distinct CDR3 sequences, about 39% occurring once. V was cut by 3 bases and J by 6 bases, with 9 bases left in between. The CDR3 extends over 13 amino acids. Sequencing input: tumor tissue. This receptor was obtained from a female donor with retroperitoneal liposarcoma. The chain links TRBV12-3 or TRBV12-4 to TRBJ2-1, with a tentative D call TRBD1 (5 bases). The CDR3 region is CASSLQGGNEQFF. The CDR3 DNA is TGTGCCAGCAGTTTGCAGGGTGGCAATGAGCAGTTCTTC.